A selection of T cell receptor beta chains follows, all from one sample in a study of shared clonotypes between healthy human individuals. This table comes from immunoSEQ multiplex PCR, and its TCRdb copy is limited to in-frame clones, with some not included. This table holds roughly 2.6 million clones, over 85% found once. The sample consisted of naive CD4+ T cells sorted from blood. The receptors were sampled from a man in his late teens or twenties in good health. Both conserved end residues are part of each CDR3. The order of the fields is D gene, V gene, J gene, clone size, CDR3 protein, CDR3 DNA. A D gene is named only where the DNA matches it firmly. Clone size, where shown, is once, few, many, or a class for clones that have expanded.

d_gene: TRBD1; v_gene: TRBV18; j_gene: TRBJ1-1; abundance: .; CDR3aa: CASSPPGQGPGTEAFF; CDR3nt: TGTGCCAGCTCACCGCCGGGACAGGGTCCGGGTACTGAAGCTTTCTTT
d_gene: TRBD2; v_gene: TRBV30; j_gene: TRBJ2-1; abundance: few; CDR3aa: CAWSVGTSGSLEQFF; CDR3nt: TGTGCCTGGAGTGTCGGGACTAGCGGGAGTTTGGAGCAGTTCTTC
d_gene: TRBD1; v_gene: TRBV9; j_gene: TRBJ2-2; abundance: .; CDR3aa: CASSVDVGRGLLTGELFF; CDR3nt: TGTGCCAGCAGCGTAGACGTCGGCAGGGGGCTGTTAACCGGGGAGCTGTTTTTT
d_gene: .; v_gene: TRBV2; j_gene: TRBJ1-6; abundance: .; CDR3aa: CASKNYNSPLHF; CDR3nt: TGTGCCAGCAAGAACTATAATTCACCCCTCCACTTT
d_gene: .; v_gene: TRBV30; j_gene: TRBJ1-6; abundance: .; CDR3aa: CAGGTQVNSPLHF; CDR3nt: TGTGCCGGAGGGACTCAAGTTAATTCACCCCTCCACTTT
d_gene: .; v_gene: TRBV2; j_gene: TRBJ1-6; abundance: few; CDR3aa: CASSERTALNSPLHF; CDR3nt: TGTGCCAGCAGTGAACGGACGGCACTTAATTCACCCCTCCACTTT
d_gene: .; v_gene: TRBV7-8; j_gene: TRBJ1-6; abundance: .; CDR3aa: CASSSDGLGGTPLHF; CDR3nt: TGTGCCAGCAGCTCTGACGGTCTGGGTGGGACACCCCTCCACTTT
d_gene: TRBD1; v_gene: TRBV6-7; j_gene: TRBJ1-5; abundance: .; CDR3aa: CASRRDREKGPQHF; CDR3nt: TGTGCCAGCAGGCGGGACAGGGAGAAAGGACCCCAGCATTTT
d_gene: TRBD1; v_gene: TRBV14; j_gene: TRBJ2-3; abundance: .; CDR3aa: CASSPFPGTGGPTDTQYF; CDR3nt: TGTGCCAGCAGCCCTTTCCCCGGGACAGGGGGCCCCACAGATACGCAGTATTTT
d_gene: TRBD1; v_gene: TRBV19; j_gene: TRBJ1-1; abundance: .; CDR3aa: CASNLRDRVAEAFF; CDR3nt: TGTGCCAGTAACCTCCGGGACAGGGTGGCTGAAGCTTTCTTT
d_gene: TRBD1; v_gene: TRBV29-1; j_gene: TRBJ2-5; abundance: once; CDR3aa: CSSDRGVGETQYF; CDR3nt: TGCAGCTCTGACAGGGGGGTCGGGGAGACCCAGTACTTC
d_gene: .; v_gene: TRBV7-3; j_gene: TRBJ2-2; abundance: .; CDR3aa: CASSHTEDGELFF; CDR3nt: TGTGCCAGCAGCCATACGGAGGACGGGGAGCTGTTTTTT
d_gene: TRBD1; v_gene: TRBV6-5; j_gene: TRBJ2-5; abundance: .; CDR3aa: CASSPGQGQYF; CDR3nt: TGTGCCAGCAGCCCCGGACAGGGGCAGTACTTC
d_gene: .; v_gene: TRBV6-1; j_gene: TRBJ2-6; abundance: .; CDR3aa: CASSAYLAGANVLTF; CDR3nt: TGTGCCAGCAGTGCCTATCTGGCTGGGGCCAACGTCCTGACTTTC
d_gene: TRBD2; v_gene: TRBV10-3; j_gene: TRBJ2-1; abundance: .; CDR3aa: CAISESLAGVVNEQFF; CDR3nt: TGTGCCATCAGTGAGTCGCTAGCGGGAGTGGTCAATGAGCAGTTCTTC
d_gene: .; v_gene: TRBV7-2; j_gene: TRBJ2-7; abundance: .; CDR3aa: CASSFNLLGRASYEQYF; CDR3nt: TGTGCCAGCAGCTTTAATCTCTTAGGCAGGGCCTCCTACGAGCAGTACTTC
d_gene: .; v_gene: TRBV10-3; j_gene: TRBJ2-2; abundance: .; CDR3aa: CAISELENSLAGELFF; CDR3nt: TGTGCCATCAGCGAACTAGAGAACTCCCTGGCCGGGGAGCTGTTTTTT
d_gene: .; v_gene: TRBV18; j_gene: TRBJ2-1; abundance: .; CDR3aa: CASSPPSVTEQFF; CDR3nt: TGTGCCAGCTCACCACCCTCAGTGACTGAGCAGTTCTTC
d_gene: .; v_gene: TRBV5-8; j_gene: TRBJ2-7; abundance: .; CDR3aa: CASSFLQGIPYEQYF; CDR3nt: TGTGCCAGCAGCTTCTTACAGGGAATTCCCTACGAGCAGTACTTC